This TCR beta chain was recorded in a study of blood T cell repertoires in COVID-19 (TCRdb year 2020). For the study in its entirety: Collaborator samples came from the United States, Italy and Spain and covered acute and convalescent phases of COVID-19. The sample metadata nearly always contained a de-identified subject ID, COVID-19 status, age in years and sex. The prospective study material was composed of cDNA or gDNA derived from T cells, B-cell-depleted T cells, or PBMCs. Deeply sampled blood TCRbeta repertoires from subjects exposed to, actively infected with, or recovered from COVID-19 were included in the dataset. Samples came from the ongoing ImmuneRACE study (first 160 participants) plus 1,254 subjects from 6 global collaborators. Where HLA class I and class II types were available, the types were taken from metadata supplied by the sample provider, not from assay-based typing. A freely available public database, intended as a resource for researchers studying the immune response to SARS-CoV-2, is where the repertoires were released. The paper as a whole reports these results and caveats: The amount of clinical and demographic metadata varied by source and participant and was provided uncurated.

The immunoSEQ Assay, a bias-controlled multiplex PCR, was used to amplify TCRbeta CDR3 regions from genomic DNA. The authors processed their data as follows. Within the assay, amplification of reference gene primers was used to estimate how many nucleated cells each sample contained. To quantify the absolute abundance of each unique TCRbeta CDR3 rearrangement, sequence reads were collapsed and filtered. For each sample, productive Simpson clonality was calculated as the square root of Simpson's diversity index over productive rearrangements. The table was pulled from immuneACCESS by TCRdb, which kept in-frame rearrangements only. Such tables lose some clones; where checked, under half of the loss comes from unresolved V genes, and the rest has no known cause. From that table come the V and J calls and clone size; the DNA was used to work out D and trimming. A total of about 170,000 clones appear in this sample, 70% to 90% of them only once. Roughly 9.8% of the sample goes to the ten largest clones.

One collaborating source in Seattle enrolled patients while the patients were actively infected and followed the patients over time throughout the course of disease. Whole blood was collected in K2EDTA tubes by collaborating institutions according to the institutions' own protocols. For TCRbeta analysis, collaborator samples were shipped as frozen whole blood, as isolated PBMCs, or as DNA extracted from either sample type. The CDR3 numbers 16 residues from cysteine through phenylalanine. Only the CDR3 portion is preserved as DNA: 48 bases, with reading frame beginning at the first base. The junction shows trimming of 6 bases on V and 5 bases on J, and the gene matches do not reach 12 bases of it. For CDR1 and CDR2, the germline V gene (reference sequence) lists MNHNY and SVGAGI. Worth noting for this clone: Its specific antigen is unknown. Qualities for individual bases were not recorded, and no much larger clone is one base off.

In this chain, TRBV6-6 is recombined with TRBJ2-7, with TRBD2 identical over 11 junction bases. The TCR originated in a woman aged 60-75 years with COVID-19, enrolled during active disease. Sequenced material: peripheral blood. DNA sequence: TGTGCCAGCAGCAGTCTGATTAGCGGGAGGGCCGACGAGCAGTACTTC. Its protein reads: CASSSLISGRADEQYF.